A single count supports the clone carrying this T cell receptor (beta chain). Described time point: blood 4 weeks post-SBRT, at nephrectomy. Noted treatment: 15 Gy SBRT to primary tumor, nephrectomy 4 weeks later. Clear cell pathology was present in this patient's renal cell carcinoma. TCRdb's copy holds only in-frame clones and misses some; the assay was immunoSEQ multiplex PCR. The table has roughly 58,000 clones, 65% to 80% seen once. These data originate in a study of radiation and T cells in renal cell carcinoma. V lost 1 base, J lost 8 bases, and 12 bases lay in between. The CDR3 loop spans 15 amino acids. Germline loops: CDR1 SGHTA, CDR2 FQGNSA.

Sequences were derived from blood, sampled from a patient whose treatment included radiotherapy and nephrectomy. This clonotype originated in a man aged 55 to 70 with renal cell carcinoma. The rearrangement uses TRBV7-2 and TRBJ1-6; TRBD1 is a possible D gene (5 bases). The DNA of the CDR3 is TGTGCCAGCAGCTTAGGAGGGGCGGGTGATTCACCCCTCCACTTT. Translated: CASSLGGAGDSPLHF.